This T cell receptor beta chain originates from a study of blood T cell repertoires in COVID-19. Across the whole study: Samples representing acute and convalescent COVID-19 were sourced from the United States, Italy and Spain. From T cells, B-cell-depleted T cells, or PBMCs came the material, which was cDNA or gDNA.

Trimming removed 5 bases at V and 8 bases at J, with 12 bases between. The CDR3 is 12 residues long. Per the study methods: Reference gene primer amplification gave estimated nucleated cell counts. Measured with immunoSEQ multiplex PCR; TCRdb has only the in-frame clones, and not every one. V and J calls and clone size are copied from that table; D and trimming were computed from the DNA. The sample carries some 200,000 clones, under 90% recorded once. Sequencing was performed on peripheral blood. The sequence was collected from a woman aged 60-75 years who had recovered from COVID-19. The rearrangement joins TRBV12-3 or TRBV12-4 to TRBJ2-5; D is uncertain. CDR3 in amino acids: CASSILIGTQYF. CDR3 DNA: TGTGCCAGCAGTATCCTCATTGGCACCCAGTACTTC.